This paragraph reports one TCR beta chain. The source of the sample is a study of T cell responses to AZD1222 COVID-19 vaccine. The protocol was immunoSEQ multiplex PCR, while the TCRdb copy is restricted to in-frame clones and leaves out a portion. The data contain some 120,000 clones, roughly 90% of them singletons. The V and J ends lost 3 bases and 7 bases, in that order; junction bases with no gene match: 6. The V gene's germline CDR1 is SQVTM and CDR2 ANQGSEA. This CDR3 is 15 amino acids long. The source material was peripheral blood, sampled on day 0 of AZD1222 vaccination. This chain links TRBV29-1 with TRBJ2-1; 13 bases align to TRBD2. The clonotype originates from an adult in good health. The CDR3 spells CSVDKGTSGVNEQFF. CDR3 sequence (DNA): TGCAGCGTTGATAAGGGGACTAGCGGGGTTAATGAGCAGTTCTTC.